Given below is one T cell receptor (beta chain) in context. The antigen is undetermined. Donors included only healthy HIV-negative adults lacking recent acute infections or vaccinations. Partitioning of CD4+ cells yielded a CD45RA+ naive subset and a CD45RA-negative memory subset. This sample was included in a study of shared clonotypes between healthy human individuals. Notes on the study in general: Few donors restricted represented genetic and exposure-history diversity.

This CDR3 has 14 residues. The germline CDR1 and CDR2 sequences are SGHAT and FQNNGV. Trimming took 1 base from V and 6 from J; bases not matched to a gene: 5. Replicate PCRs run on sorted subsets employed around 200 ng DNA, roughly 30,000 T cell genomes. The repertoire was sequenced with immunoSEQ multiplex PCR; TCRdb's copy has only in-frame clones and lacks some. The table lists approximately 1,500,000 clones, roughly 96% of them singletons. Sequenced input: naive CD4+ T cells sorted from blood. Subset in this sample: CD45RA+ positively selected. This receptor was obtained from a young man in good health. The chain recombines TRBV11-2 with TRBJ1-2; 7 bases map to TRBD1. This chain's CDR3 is CASSLVYRGDGYTF. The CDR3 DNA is TGTGCCAGCAGCTTAGTTTACAGGGGTGATGGCTACACCTTC.